This record covers a single TCR beta chain. This sample was included in a study of T cells in tuberculosis. The repertoire was sequenced with immunoSEQ multiplex PCR; TCRdb's copy has only in-frame clones and lacks some. Of tens of thousands of clones detected, under 95% appear once; the ten largest clones hold under 2.5%. Cells were sorted from thawed PBMC rested overnight and stained with GMM-loaded CD1B tetramer, viability dye and anti-CD3. CD1B tetramers were loaded with Rhodococcus equi-derived C32 glucose monomycolate. CDR1 is LGHNA, CDR2 YSLEER, per germline. This CDR3 region has 17 residues. The V and J ends lost 1 base and 0 bases, in that order; junction bases with no gene match: 5. Study-wide results and limits: The stringent gate may have excluded weak CD1B-GMM tetramer binders.

The gene calls are TRBV4-3 and TRBJ2-1; 8 positions match TRBD2. This TCR derives from an adult woman with latent tuberculosis. What was sequenced was CD1b-GMM tetramer-negative cells sorted from PBMCs. CDR3 DNA: TGCGCCAGCAGCCAAGCGGGGGCGGGGGGCTCCTACAATGAGCAGTTCTTC. Translation: CASSQAGAGGSYNEQFF.